Below, 19 T cell receptor beta chains from the same sample are listed, as sequenced in a study of regulatory T cells in long-lasting Graves disease. Documented time point: newly diagnosed GD, antithyroid drugs for less than 3 months. RNA isolated from PBMCs was used to make the TCR library. CDR3 regions were amplified by Arm-PCR using iRepertoire HTBI primers to build TCR beta libraries. MiXCR, run by TCRdb on the multiplex PCR reads, gives a single entry per CDR3 protein. The sample carries some 220,000 distinct CDR3 sequences, roughly a fifth recorded once. The sample also formed part of further work on T cells in Graves' hyperthyroidism and ophthalmopathy.

The sequenced sample was peripheral blood mononuclear cells (PBMCs), obtained at new diagnosis, from a patient treated with antithyroid drugs. These TCRs come from a woman aged 30 to 39 with Graves disease.

This clonotype was recorded many times. The V gene is TRBV2, the J gene TRBJ2-5, with 12 bases identical to TRBD2. The CDR3 covers 16 residues. Germline CDR1 SNHLY, CDR2 FYNNEI. The ends lost 4 bases at V and 5 bases at J; junction bases unmatched: 8. CDR3 protein: CASSGRLAGGGETQYF. In DNA form, the CDR3 reads TGTGCCAGCAGTGGTAGGCTAGCGGGAGGGGGGGAGACCCAGTACTTC.

As for this clonotype: In this CDR3 the conserved last residue, phenylalanine or tryptophan, is missing, so a read error is likely. The DNA is omitted, as the CDR3 cannot be located on it reliably, and the CDR3 follows TCRdb's listing. The chain joins TRBV5-4 to TRBJ2-2; the D call TRBD1 from the table was never checked on the DNA. Germline CDR1 reads SGHNT; CDR2 reads YYREEE (reference sequence). The CDR3 spans 14 residues, counting both ends. The CDR3 is CASSPPFGSGELCL.

This clonotype was seen only a few times. This could be a read error, since a much larger clone is one nucleotide away. The chain couples TRBV19 to TRBJ1-1; D gene ambiguous. The CDR3 is 13 residues long. Germline V CDR1 and CDR2: LNHDA, SQIVND (reference sequence). Trimming left V 5 bases short and J 1 base short, with 8 bases between. As DNA, the CDR3 is TGTGCCAGTAGTGGCGGGCGGAACACTGAAGCTTTCTTT. As protein: CASSGGRNTEAFF.

At least ten counts were recorded for this clonotype. The chain links TRBV6-1 to TRBJ1-2; tentative D call: TRBD1 (6 bases). The V and J ends lost 7 bases and 4 bases respectively, with 22 bases between them. Looked up from germline, CDR1 is MNHNS and CDR2 is SASEGT. The CDR3 consists of 16 residues. The CDR3 region is CASNSRTQGSVYGYTF. As DNA, the CDR3 is TGTGCCAGCAATTCCCGGACACAGGGATCCGTCTATGGCTACACCTTC.

This clonotype was seen ten or more times. The chain recombines TRBV28 with TRBJ1-5; no reliable D call. This CDR3 has 13 residues. V lost 5 bases to trimming and J lost 0 bases, with 5 bases between them. The germline CDR1 and CDR2 sequences are MDHEN and SYDVKM. CDR3 DNA sequence: TGTGCCAGCAGTCACTATAGCAATCAGCCCCAGCATTTT. This codes for CASSHYSNQPQHF. The full variable domain, its missing parts supplied by reference TRBV28 and TRBJ1-5, is DVKVTQSSRYLVKRTGEKVFLECVQDMDHENMFWYRQDPGLGLRLIYFSYDVKMKEKGDIPEGYSVSREKKERFSLILESASTNQTSMYLCASSHYSNQPQHFGDGTRLSIL.

The V and J genes are TRBV28 and TRBJ2-3; D not resolved. Germline CDR1 is MDHEN and CDR2 is SYDVKM. V was pared by 5 bases and J by 6 bases, with 12 bases between. The CDR3 runs 13 residues. The CDR3 spells CASSLLSPDTQYF. The CDR3 nucleotides are TGTGCCAGCAGTCTCTTGAGTCCCGATACGCAGTATTTT.

This chain's CDR3 is CASSLGPPPGNEQFF. CDR3 DNA sequence: TGTGCCAGCAGCTTAGGCCCACCTCCCGGGAATGAGCAGTTCTTC. This chain connects TRBV7-6 to TRBJ2-1; D ambiguous. This CDR3 has 15 amino acids. CDR1 and CDR2 (germline): SGHVS, FNYEAQ. Trimming removed 1 base at V and 7 bases at J, with 14 bases between.

Remarks on this clonotype: The final CDR3 position lacks the conserved phenylalanine or tryptophan, pointing to a likely read error. The DNA is omitted, as the CDR3 cannot be located on it reliably, and the CDR3 follows TCRdb's listing. The chain carries TRBV7-3 and TRBJ2-1; the D segment call TRBD1 is taken from the table without a DNA check. In germline, CDR1 is SGHTA, CDR2 FQGTGA. The CDR3 has 15 residues if both end residues are counted. CDR3 sequence: CASSLNGGGEETQYV.

Of note for this clonotype: A read error is likely here: a far larger clone is one base away. The chain carries TRBV11-2 and TRBJ1-1; maybe TRBD1 (6 bases). CDR1 is SGHAT and CDR2 is FQNNGV in the germline V gene. The CDR3 covers 13 residues. Here the CDR3 reads CASSPATGAEASF. CDR3 nucleotide sequence: TGTGCCAGCAGCCCCGCGACAGGCGCCGAAGCTTCCTTT.

The genes are TRBV7-8 and TRBJ2-7, with D maybe TRBD2 (5 bases). V was pared by 3 bases and J by 3 bases, with 15 bases between. The CDR3 loop spans 15 amino acids. Germline CDR1 and CDR2: SGHVS and FQNEAQ. The CDR3 loop reads CASSFLSGSSYEQYF. CDR3 sequence (DNA): TGTGCCAGCAGCTTCCTGTCGGGGAGCAGCTACGAGCAGTACTTC.

This clonotype appeared many times. V is TRBV6-1 and J is TRBJ2-7; D perhaps matches TRBD2 (5 bases). Trimming stripped 6 bases from V and 2 bases from J, with 14 bases between. There are 14 residues in the CDR3. Germline V CDR1 and CDR2: MNHNS, SASEGT. CDR3 bases: TGTGCCAGCAGGCCCGCTAGCCTAACCTACGAGCAGTACTTC. Its protein product is CASRPASLTYEQYF.

This clonotype was found many times. This CDR3 is CASSIASSPLHF. The CDR3 DNA reads as TGTGCCAGTAGTATAGCATCCTCACCCCTCCACTTT. The rearrangement uses TRBV19 and TRBJ1-6; unclear D gene. Looked up from germline, CDR1 is LNHDA and CDR2 is SQIVND (reference sequence). The V end was cut by 1 base, the J end by 10 bases, with 5 bases between. The CDR3 is 12 residues long.

The gene calls are TRBV9 and TRBJ1-4, with 9 nucleotides matching TRBD1. Germline V gives CDR1 SGDLS, CDR2 YYNGEE. Trimming removed 0 bases from V and 5 bases from J; junction bases left unmatched: 5. The CDR3 spans 16 residues. DNA for the CDR3: TGTGCCAGCAGCGTAGCTGTGGGACAGGGAAATGAAAAACTGTTTTTT. Translation: CASSVAVGQGNEKLFF.

This clonotype was detected many times. The CDR3 DNA reads TGTGCCAGCAGTTATACCGGGCCACCGGGTTCACCCCTCCACTTT. Translation: CASSYTGPPGSPLHF. The rearrangement joins TRBV6-2 or TRBV6-3 to TRBJ1-6; D is unresolved. The CDR3 is 15 residues long. Germline V gene sequence: CDR1 MNHEY, CDR2 SVGEGT. V was cut by 3 bases and J by 9 bases, with 15 bases left in between.

V gene TRBV19 combines with J gene TRBJ2-3; D uncertain. This CDR3 is built from 13 residues. V lost 3 bases and J lost 1, with 5 bases in between. CDR1 is LNHDA, CDR2 SQIVND, per germline (reference sequence). The CDR3 bases are TGTGCCAGTAGTATCTCCCGCACAGATACGCAGTATTTT. It is translated as CASSISRTDTQYF.

This clonotype occurred many times. The chain links TRBV6-2 or TRBV6-3 to TRBJ2-1; 11 positions agree with TRBD2. The CDR3 has 15 amino acids. Looked up from germline, CDR1 is MNHEY and CDR2 is SVGEGT. V lost 0 bases, J lost 10 bases, and 5 bases stayed unmatched. For the CDR3, the DNA is TGTGCCAGCAGTTACTCAACTAGCGGGGGTAGGGAGCAGTTCTTC. Amino acid sequence: CASSYSTSGGREQFF.

The sample holds many counts of this clonotype. The rearrangement uses TRBV7-6 and TRBJ2-3; D is unclear. The CDR3 has 13 residues. Germline V gene sequence: CDR1 SGHVS, CDR2 FNYEAQ. Between the trimmed V and J ends, which lost 8 bases and 4 bases, there was a span of 13 bases. The CDR3 DNA follows: TGTGCCAGCTCCTCTTCTAGTGCAGATACGCAGTATTTT. Translated: CASSSSSADTQYF.

In its sample, this clonotype was seen a few times. This clone may be a read error of a much larger clone one base away. The chain has TRBV2 and TRBJ1-2; D not resolved. Per germline, CDR1 SNHLY and CDR2 FYNNEI. There are 15 residues in the CDR3. V lost 11 bases to trimming and J lost 0 bases, with 19 bases between them. This CDR3 reads CAGTREGSSNYGYTF. The CDR3 bases are TGTGCCGGAACACGAGAGGGTTCCTCTAACTATGGCTACACCTTC.

This clonotype occurred many times. The chain combines TRBV30 with TRBJ1-4, with D maybe TRBD1 (5 bases). V lost 3 bases to trimming and J lost 0 bases, with 11 bases between them. Germline CDR1 and CDR2: GTSNPN and SVGIG (reference sequence). This CDR3 is 15 amino acids long. For the CDR3, the DNA is TGTGCCTGGAGCCCCGGGACGGCAACTAATGAAAAACTGTTTTTT. Protein product: CAWSPGTATNEKLFF.